This note documents a single T cell receptor beta chain sequence. V was clipped by 10 bases and J by 5 bases, with 11 bases between them. The CDR3 extends over 11 amino acids. The sample belongs to a study of T-cell reconstitution after alpha-beta-depleted transplantation in children. The TCRbeta library was prepared with unique molecular identifiers. TCRdb processed the PCR reads anew with MiXCR; each CDR3 protein has one entry. The sample yields around 360,000 distinct CDR3 sequences, around 10% seen once. The chain has TRBV12-3 or TRBV12-4 and TRBJ2-5; D is unclear. This TCR was sampled from a human donor who donated a stem cell graft to a child with acute lymphoblastic leukemia. Sequencing used PBMCs from the stem cell graft donor, obtained from the stem cell graft. In DNA, the CDR3 is TGTGCCACCACCCTTGGGGAGACCCAGTACTTC. This encodes CATTLGETQYF.